This TCR beta chain derives from a study of T-cell reconstitution after alpha-beta-depleted transplantation in children (dated by TCRdb to between 2015 and 2016). Regarding the study in general: The study quantitatively tracked T-cell immune reconstitution after TCRalphabeta/CD19-depleted allogeneic hematopoietic cell transplantation in children using TCR repertoire profiling.

Read against the paper, the sample's treatment or condition label means: allogeneic hematopoietic cell transplantation with graft depleted of TCRalphabeta T cells and CD19 B cells. The transplant recipients were children given TCRalphabeta/CD19-depleted allogeneic hematopoietic cell grafts. Study-wide conclusions, independent of this receptor: The apparently early alphabetaT-cell count recovery about two months after transplant was reportedly dependent on only several hundred rapidly expanded clones derived from non-depleted graft cells. In some patients, high TCRbeta diversity at day 60 was attributed to recipient T cells and intrathymic progenitors that had survived conditioning. The frequencies of hyperexpanded clones fell over the following months, and after one year, T-cell counts and TCRbeta diversity were mostly attributed to newly produced T cells.

For this clonotype: Its antigen remains unidentified. No much larger clone is present one base from it, and per-base qualities are unavailable.

Library preparation employed PCR. Sequenced using an Illumina HiSeq 2500. TCR library preparation used molecular barcoding, with unique molecular identifiers applied to normalize quantification of the TCRbeta repertoire. TCRdb reanalyzed the raw reads on its own, using fastp at Q25 for trimming and MiXCR for clone calling, and kept in-frame beta chains. Merged by CDR3 protein, the rows form single entries marked with the most common genes and DNA. This sample gives just over 950,000 distinct CDR3 sequences in total; roughly 31% of them show up just once. Over 25% of the sample goes to the ten largest clones. V loses 5 bases of germline sequence and J loses 0 bases, and the interval between the two ends is 14 bases. CDR1 and CDR2 are read off the germline V gene as MDHEN and SYDVKM. The CDR3 spans 17 residues, from the cysteine through the phenylalanine. Only the CDR3 region is kept as DNA, spanning 51 bases read in frame from base 1.

This clonotype was obtained from a boy less than two years old who had a stem cell transplant for SCID, so the T cells may come from the graft donor. The specimen comprised PBMCs, mostly from graft donor cells, sampled 360 days after TCRalphabeta/CD19-depleted stem cell transplant. The chain was built from TRBV28 and TRBJ2-6; the D gene is perhaps TRBD1, from 6 matching bases. CDR3 loop: CASSEQGTISGANVLTF. Read as DNA, the sequence is TGTGCCAGCAGTGAACAGGGAACCATCTCTGGGGCCAACGTCCTGACTTTC.